The 4 T cell receptor beta chains listed next were all sequenced from one sample in a study of cytomegalovirus exposure and HLA in healthy donors. The study ran its PCR with 60 Vbeta and 13 Jbeta primers. The table came from immunoSEQ multiplex PCR; TCRdb's copy has only in-frame clones and leaves some out. Recorded for this sample: fewer than 150,000 clones. Specimen: PBMCs. Source of these receptors: a man in his forties or fifties in good health and CMV-seronegative.

The chain recombines TRBV7-9 with TRBJ2-7, with TRBD2 matching 7 bases. From germline, CDR1 is SEHNR and CDR2 FQNEAQ (reference sequence). CDR3 length: 14 amino acids. V trimming: 5 bases; J trimming: 2 bases; junction bases outside the gene matches: 6. The DNA for the CDR3 is TGTGCCAGCAGCCCCGGCGGGGGTACCTACGAGCAGTACTTC. Translation gives CASSPGGGTYEQYF.

J is TRBJ2-2 and V is TRBV6-5; perhaps TRBD1 as D (5 bases). Germline values: CDR1 MNHEY, CDR2 SVGAGI. The CDR3 is 15 residues long. V dropped 0 bases and J dropped 5 bases, with 10 bases sitting between them. Here the CDR3 reads CASSYSSQGTGELFF. The CDR3 DNA reads as TGTGCCAGCAGTTACTCTTCGCAGGGAACCGGGGAGCTGTTTTTT.

The CDR3 sequence: CASSPLGQGAFF. The DNA of the CDR3 is TGTGCCAGCTCACCCCTCGGACAGGGGGCTTTCTTT. The chain uses TRBV18 and TRBJ1-1; 9 nucleotides line up with TRBD1. CDR1 is KGHSH, CDR2 LQKENI, per germline. V lost 3 bases and J lost 11; bases outside the gene matches: 4. The CDR3 sequence is 12 residues long.

The rearrangement links TRBV5-1 to TRBJ2-2; 8 nucleotides match TRBD1. Losses at the gene ends were 4 bases for V and 2 bases for J; bases not matched to a gene: 4. CDR1 is SGHRS, CDR2 YFSETQ, per germline. The CDR3 covers 15 residues. The CDR3 bases are TGCGCCAGCAGCCCGGACAGGGTTAACACCGGGGAGCTGTTTTTT. Translation gives CASSPDRVNTGELFF.